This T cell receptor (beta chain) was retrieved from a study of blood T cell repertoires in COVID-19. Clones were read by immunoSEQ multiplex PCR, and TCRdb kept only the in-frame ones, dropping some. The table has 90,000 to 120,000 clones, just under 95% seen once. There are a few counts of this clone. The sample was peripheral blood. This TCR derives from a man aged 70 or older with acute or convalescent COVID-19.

CDR3 coding DNA: TGTGCCAGCAGTACTCTGGTCCCCGGGGCCAACGTCCTGACTTTC. Its translation: CASSTLVPGANVLTF. The rearrangement uses TRBV25-1 and TRBJ2-6; D gene ambiguous. V was clipped by 5 bases and J by 4 bases, with 12 bases between them. The CDR3 spans 15 residues. Germline lookup yields CDR1 MGHDK and CDR2 SYGVNS. Full variable domain (rest looked up from reference TRBV25-1 and TRBJ2-6): EADIYQTPRYLVIGTGKKITLECSQTMGHDKMYWYQQDPGMELHLIHYSYGVNSTEKGDLSSESTVSRIRTEHFPLTLESARPSHTSQYLCASSTLVPGANVLTFGAGSRLTVL.